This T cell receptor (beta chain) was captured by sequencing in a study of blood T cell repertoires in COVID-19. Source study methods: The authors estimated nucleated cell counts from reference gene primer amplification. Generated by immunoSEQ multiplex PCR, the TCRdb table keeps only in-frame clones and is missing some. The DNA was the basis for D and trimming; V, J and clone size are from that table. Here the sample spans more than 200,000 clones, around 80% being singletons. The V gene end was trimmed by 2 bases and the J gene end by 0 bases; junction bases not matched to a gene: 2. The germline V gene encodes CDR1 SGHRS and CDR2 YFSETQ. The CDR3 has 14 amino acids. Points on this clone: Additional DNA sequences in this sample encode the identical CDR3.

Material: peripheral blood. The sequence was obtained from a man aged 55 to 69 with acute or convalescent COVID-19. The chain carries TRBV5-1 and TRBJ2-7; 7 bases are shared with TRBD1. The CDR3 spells CASSLQGSSYEQYF. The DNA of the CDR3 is TGCGCCAGCAGCTTACAGGGGAGCTCCTACGAGCAGTACTTC. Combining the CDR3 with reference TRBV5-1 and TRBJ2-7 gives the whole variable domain KAGVTQTPRYLIKTRGQQVTLSCSPISGHRSVSWYQQTPGQGLQFLFEYFSETQRNKGNFPGRFSGRQFSNSRSEMNVSTLELGDSALYLCASSLQGSSYEQYFGPGTRLTVT.